This entry is about one T cell receptor (beta chain). Profiling relied on immunoSEQ multiplex PCR, and the TCRdb table lists in-frame clones only, not all of them. The top ten hold more than 1.5% of the sample, which has 550,000 to 700,000 clones, 55% to 85% seen once. These data are taken from a study of shared clonotypes between healthy human individuals. Unmatched junction bases numbered 9, after V lost 1 base and J lost 2 bases. CDR3 size: 18 residues. The germline V gene has CDR1 LNHDA and CDR2 SQIVND (reference sequence). The V and J genes are TRBV19 and TRBJ2-7; 12 bases are a match to TRBD2. This TCR came from a woman between 25 and 40 years old in good health. Sequencing was done on a sample of memory CD4+ T cells sorted from blood. Stated subset: CD45RA-negative fraction. CDR3 DNA sequence: TGTGCCAGTAGTATAGCCCCTCCAACTAGCGGGAGGACCTACGAGCAGTACTTC. Translated: CASSIAPPTSGRTYEQYF.